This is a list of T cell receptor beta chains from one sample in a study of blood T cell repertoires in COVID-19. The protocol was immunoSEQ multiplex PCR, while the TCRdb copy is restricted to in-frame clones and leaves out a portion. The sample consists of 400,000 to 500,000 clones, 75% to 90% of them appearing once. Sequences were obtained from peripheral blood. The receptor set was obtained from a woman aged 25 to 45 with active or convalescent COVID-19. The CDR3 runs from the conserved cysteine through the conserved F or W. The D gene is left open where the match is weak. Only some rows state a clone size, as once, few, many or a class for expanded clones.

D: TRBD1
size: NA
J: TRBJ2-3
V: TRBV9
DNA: TGTGCCAGCAGCGTACGGACAGGGGTCACAGATACGCAGTATTTT
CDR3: CASSVRTGVTDTQYF

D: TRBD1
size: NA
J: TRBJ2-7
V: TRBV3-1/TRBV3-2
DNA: TGTGCCAGCAGCCCCCCCGGGACAGGGCCCCACGAGCAGTACTTC
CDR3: CASSPPGTGPHEQYF

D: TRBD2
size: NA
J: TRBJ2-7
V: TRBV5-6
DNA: TGTGCCAGCACACCAGGGGCTAGCGGGAGGTGGGGTGACTCCTACGAGCAGTACTTC
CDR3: CASTPGASGRWGDSYEQYF

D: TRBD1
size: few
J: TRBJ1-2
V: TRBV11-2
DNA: TGTGCCAGCAGGACGGACAGGGTCCATGGCTACACCTTC
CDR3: CASRTDRVHGYTF

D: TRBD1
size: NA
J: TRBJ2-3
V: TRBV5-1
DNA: TGCGCCAGTGGGACAGGGGTTCGCACAGATACGCAGTATTTT
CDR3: CASGTGVRTDTQYF

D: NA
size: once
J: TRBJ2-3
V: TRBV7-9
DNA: TGTGCCAGCAGCTTAGAAACAGCAAATACAGATACGCAGTATTTT
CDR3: CASSLETANTDTQYF

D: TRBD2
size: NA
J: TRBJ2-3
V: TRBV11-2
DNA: TGTGCCAGCAGCTTAGTATTACTAGCGGGGGGTGGGGATACGCAGTATTTT
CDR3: CASSLVLLAGGGDTQYF

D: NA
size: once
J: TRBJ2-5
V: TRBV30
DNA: TGTGCCTGGAGTACAAGCGGGACCCAGTACTTC
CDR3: CAWSTSGTQYF

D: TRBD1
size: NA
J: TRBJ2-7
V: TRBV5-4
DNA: TGTGCCAGCAGCTTCGGAACAGGGGGGTACGAGCAGTACTTC
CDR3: CASSFGTGGYEQYF

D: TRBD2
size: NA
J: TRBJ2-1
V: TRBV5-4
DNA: TGTGCCAGCAGTCCGGGACTAGCGATCGGAGGGGTAAATGAGCAGTTCTTC
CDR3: CASSPGLAIGGVNEQFF

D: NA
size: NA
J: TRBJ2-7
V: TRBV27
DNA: TGTGCCAGCAGTTTATATCCCCCTGAGGGTAGCGGCCCCTACGAGCAGTACTTC
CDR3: CASSLYPPEGSGPYEQYF

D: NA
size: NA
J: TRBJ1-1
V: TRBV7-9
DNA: TGTGCCAGCAGCTTAACAGGGTCGGAACCTATGAACACTGAAGCTTTCTTT
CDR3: CASSLTGSEPMNTEAFF

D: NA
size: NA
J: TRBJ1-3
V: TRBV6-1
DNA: TGTGCCAGCAGTGACCCCGGGACACCCTCTGGAAACACCATATATTTT
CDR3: CASSDPGTPSGNTIYF

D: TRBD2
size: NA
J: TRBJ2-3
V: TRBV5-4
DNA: TGTGCCAGCAGCCCCCCCCCGGGGGGAATCACAGATACGCAGTATTTT
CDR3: CASSPPPGGITDTQYF

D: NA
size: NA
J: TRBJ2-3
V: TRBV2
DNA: TGTGCCAGCAGTTCAGCGGCAGATACGCAGTATTTT
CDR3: CASSSAADTQYF

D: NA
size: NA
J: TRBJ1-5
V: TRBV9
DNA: TGTGCCAGCAGCGTAGAGCCAGGGCTCAATCAGCCCCAGCATTTT
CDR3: CASSVEPGLNQPQHF

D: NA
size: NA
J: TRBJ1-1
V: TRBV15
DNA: TGTGCCACCAGCAGAGATAAGGGAGCTGAAGCTTTCTTT
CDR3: CATSRDKGAEAFF

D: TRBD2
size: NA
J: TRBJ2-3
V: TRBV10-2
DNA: TGCGCCAGCAGGCCGGGACTAGCGGGGGCCGGCATGCAGTATTTT
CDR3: CASRPGLAGAGMQYF

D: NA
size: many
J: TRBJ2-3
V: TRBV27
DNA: TGTGCCAGCAGGAAATGGGCAGGTACGCAGTATTTT
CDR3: CASRKWAGTQYF

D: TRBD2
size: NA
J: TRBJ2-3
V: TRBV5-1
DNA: TGCGCCAGCAGCCTAGGGACTAGCACCACAGATACGCAGTATTTT
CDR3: CASSLGTSTTDTQYF

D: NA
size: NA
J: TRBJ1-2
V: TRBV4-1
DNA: TGCGCCAGCAGCCAAGACGCAGGGCAGGGCTTTGGCTACACCTTC
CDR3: CASSQDAGQGFGYTF

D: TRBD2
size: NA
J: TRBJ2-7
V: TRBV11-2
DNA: TGTGCCAGCAGCTTACTAGCGGGAGACCTTAAGCAGTACTTC
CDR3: CASSLLAGDLKQYF

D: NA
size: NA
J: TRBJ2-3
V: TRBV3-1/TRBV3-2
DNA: TGTGCCAGCAGCCCCCTAGATCGCGATACGCAGTATTTT
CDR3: CASSPLDRDTQYF

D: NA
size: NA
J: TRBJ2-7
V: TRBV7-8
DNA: TGTGCCAGCAGCCCGTTCGGGAGCTCCTACGAGCAGTACTTC
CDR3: CASSPFGSSYEQYF

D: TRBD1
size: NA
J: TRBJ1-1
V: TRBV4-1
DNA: TGCGCCAGCAGCAAAGGGGACAGGGGAGCATCTGAAGCTTTCTTT
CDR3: CASSKGDRGASEAFF

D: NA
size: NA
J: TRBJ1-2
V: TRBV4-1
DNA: TGCGCCAGCAGCCAAGACGGCCCCCAGGGGTGGTACTTCGGCTACACCTTC
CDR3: CASSQDGPQGWYFGYTF

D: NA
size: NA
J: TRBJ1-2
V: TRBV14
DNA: TGTGCCAGCAGCCAAGATATATCAGGGATAGTATACGGCTACACCTTC
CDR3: CASSQDISGIVYGYTF

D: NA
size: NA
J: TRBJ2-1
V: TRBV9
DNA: TGTGCCAGCAGCGTAGCTAGGTTATCCGGAAATGAGCAGTTCTTC
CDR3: CASSVARLSGNEQFF

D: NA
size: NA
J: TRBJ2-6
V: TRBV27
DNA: TGTGCCAGCAGTTTAGGCAGGAGGGAGTTCCTTGGGGCCAACGTCCTGACTTTC
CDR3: CASSLGRREFLGANVLTF

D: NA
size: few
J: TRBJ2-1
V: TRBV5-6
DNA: TGTGCCAGCAGCTCGGGGGGCTTTTACAATGAGCAGTTCTTC
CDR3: CASSSGGFYNEQFF

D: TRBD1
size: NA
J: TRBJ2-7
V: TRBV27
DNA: TGTGCCAGCAGTTTTTGGGCAGGGGGCGCGTACGAGCAGTACTTC
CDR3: CASSFWAGGAYEQYF

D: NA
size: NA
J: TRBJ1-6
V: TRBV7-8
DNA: TGTGCCAGCAGCTTTAACAGTAATTCACCCCTCCACTTT
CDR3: CASSFNSNSPLHF

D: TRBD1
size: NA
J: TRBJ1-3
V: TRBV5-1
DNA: TGCGCCAGCAGTGAAGGGACAGCGGGAAACACCATATATTTT
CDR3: CASSEGTAGNTIYF

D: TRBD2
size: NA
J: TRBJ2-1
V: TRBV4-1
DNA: TGCGCCAGCAGCCTCGGGGCGGGAGGCGGTTCCTACAATGAGCAGTTCTTC
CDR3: CASSLGAGGGSYNEQFF

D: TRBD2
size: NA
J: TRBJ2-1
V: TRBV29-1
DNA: TGCAGCGCCACGGGAGGCGGTAGCCTCAACAATGAGCAGTTCTTC
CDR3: CSATGGGSLNNEQFF

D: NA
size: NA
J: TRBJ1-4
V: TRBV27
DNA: TGTGCCAGCAGCGCCAGAGGCCGTAATGAAAAACTGTTTTTT
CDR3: CASSARGRNEKLFF

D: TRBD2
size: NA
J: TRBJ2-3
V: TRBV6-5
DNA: TGTGCCAGCAGTTACCTGGAGCGGGGGGGCACAGATACGCAGTATTTT
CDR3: CASSYLERGGTDTQYF

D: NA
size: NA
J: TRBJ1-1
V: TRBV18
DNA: TGTGCCAGCTCACCACTACTCACTGAAGCTTTCTTT
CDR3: CASSPLLTEAFF

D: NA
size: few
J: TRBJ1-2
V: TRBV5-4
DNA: TGTGCCAGCAGCTTTTCGGGTGGTGGTGGCTACACCTTC
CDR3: CASSFSGGGGYTF

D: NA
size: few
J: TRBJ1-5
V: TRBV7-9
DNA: TGTGCCAGCAGCCAAGACAGAAATCAGCCCCAGCATTTT
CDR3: CASSQDRNQPQHF

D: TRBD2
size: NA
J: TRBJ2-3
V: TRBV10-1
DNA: TGCGCCAGCCAGGGACTAGCGGGGACCCCGGGTAGAGATACGCAGTATTTT
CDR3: CASQGLAGTPGRDTQYF

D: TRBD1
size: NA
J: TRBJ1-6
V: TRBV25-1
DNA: TGTGCCAGCAGTGAAGTAGGGGGACAGGGCCCTGCACCCCTCCACTTT
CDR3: CASSEVGGQGPAPLHF

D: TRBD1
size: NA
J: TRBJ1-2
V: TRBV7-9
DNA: TGTGCCAGCAGCTTAAGCCAGGGGGTCTATGGCTACACCTTC
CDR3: CASSLSQGVYGYTF

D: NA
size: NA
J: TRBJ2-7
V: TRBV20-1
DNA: TGCAGTGCTAAAACAGAGTACGAGCAGTACTTC
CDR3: CSAKTEYEQYF